The clone carrying this T cell receptor beta chain occurred many times. This sample was taken from a study of T-cell reconstitution after alpha-beta-depleted transplantation in children. This CDR3 region has 11 residues. CDR1 and CDR2 (germline): KGHDR, SFDVKD. Between the trimmed V and J ends, which lost 3 bases and 12 bases, there was a span of 8 bases. Researchers prepared the TCRbeta library using unique molecular identifiers, the study reports. TCRdb called the PCR reads again in MiXCR, with one record for every CDR3 protein. This table has approximately 240,000 distinct CDR3 sequences, about 11% appearing once.

V is TRBV24-1 and J is TRBJ2-1, with D uncertain. The receptor was isolated from a child less than two years old with acute myeloid leukemia, due to receive a stem cell transplant. The material was PBMCs, obtained before TCRalphabeta/CD19-depleted stem cell transplant. Here the CDR3 reads CATSDGLLQFF. In nucleotides, the CDR3 is TGTGCCACCAGTGATGGGTTACTGCAGTTCTTC.